The 14 T cell receptor beta chains in this list originate from one sample, sequenced in a study of cytomegalovirus exposure and HLA in healthy donors. Primers included in the PCR were 60 Vbeta and 13 Jbeta primers. TCRdb's table, derived via immunoSEQ multiplex PCR, lists solely in-frame clones and lacks some. Of about 160,000 clones listed, about three quarters are singletons. Sequences were obtained from PBMCs. The source of these receptors is a woman in her twenties or thirties in good health and CMV-seronegative.

The chain carries TRBV6-5 and TRBJ1-2, with D perhaps TRBD1 (6 bases). CDR3 size: 16 residues. Germline values: CDR1 MNHEY, CDR2 SVGAGI. V was trimmed by 4 bases and J by 4 bases, leaving 19 bases between them. The CDR3 DNA reads TGTGCCAGCAGTTTAATGGGGAGGGGGGTTACCTATGGCTACACCTTC. This translates into CASSLMGRGVTYGYTF.

V and J are TRBV7-2 and TRBJ2-3; D is perhaps TRBD1 (5 bases). CDR1 and CDR2 from the germline V gene are SGHTA and FQGNSA. The CDR3 runs 13 residues. V lost 4 bases and J 8 bases, leaving 13 bases between the germline ends. CDR3 in amino acids: CASSSRTPGTQYF. The CDR3 nucleotides are TGTGCCAGCAGCTCTCGGACACCTGGTACGCAGTATTTT.

The V call is TRBV6-5, the J call TRBJ2-3, with D possibly being TRBD1 (5 bases). The CDR3 is 15 amino acids. Germline assignment: CDR1 MNHEY and CDR2 SVGAGI. V lost 3 bases, J lost 1 base, and 11 bases lay in between. The CDR3 protein is CASSYSGRGTDTQYF. The CDR3 DNA follows: TGTGCCAGCAGTTATTCGGGCAGGGGCACAGATACGCAGTATTTT.

Remarks on this clone: This specimen includes other DNA sequences encoding the same CDR3. The chain has TRBV14 and TRBJ1-5; D not certain. The CDR3 loop spans 13 amino acids. V dropped 3 bases and J dropped 4 bases, with 7 bases sitting between them. CDR1 is SGHDN and CDR2 is FVKESK in the germline V gene. CDR3 nucleotide sequence: TGTGCCAGCAGCCAGGGCGGGAATCAGCCCCAGCATTTT. It encodes CASSQGGNQPQHF.

The chain uses TRBV5-1 and TRBJ2-3, with 8 nucleotides matching TRBD1. Germline loops: CDR1 SGHRS, CDR2 YFSETQ. This CDR3 has 15 amino acids. After removal of 4 bases from V and 0 bases from J, the junction contained 4 bases not matched to a gene. The CDR3: CASSQTGGSTDTQYF. In nucleotides, the CDR3 is TGCGCCAGCAGCCAAACAGGGGGTAGCACAGATACGCAGTATTTT.

This clone was recorded only once. This sequence joins TRBV18 and TRBJ2-5, with TRBD2 matching over 8 bases. The CDR3 is 14 amino acids. V trimming: 3 bases; J trimming: 5 bases; junction bases outside the gene matches: 5. Per germline, CDR1 KGHSH and CDR2 LQKENI. This chain's CDR3 is CASSPGLASETQYF. The DNA of the CDR3 is TGTGCCAGCTCACCCGGACTAGCATCTGAGACCCAGTACTTC.

This clone was seen a single time. This chain links TRBV19 with TRBJ1-2, with D unclear. Trimming removed 6 bases from V and 5 bases from J, with 7 bases in between. Germline V gene lookup returns CDR1 LNHDA and CDR2 SQIVND (reference sequence). The CDR3 is made up of 11 amino acids. The CDR3 reads CASSPSYGYTF. The CDR3 DNA reads as TGTGCCAGTAGCCCCAGTTATGGCTACACCTTC.

The sample holds one count of this clone. The chain carries TRBV9 and TRBJ2-1; 9 bases agree with TRBD1. V shed 2 bases and J 7 bases; nucleotides not matched to a gene: 7. In germline, CDR1 is SGDLS, CDR2 YYNGEE. CDR3 length: 15 amino acids. CDR3: CASSVTGQGRNEQFF. The CDR3 nucleotides are TGTGCCAGCAGCGTTACGGGACAGGGCCGAAATGAGCAGTTCTTC. The variable domain in full, completed from reference TRBV9 and TRBJ2-1, reads DSGVTQTPKHLITATGQRVTLRCSPRSGDLSVYWYQQSLDQGLQFLIQYYNGEERAKGNILERFSAQQFPDLHSELNLSSLELGDSALYFCASSVTGQGRNEQFFGPGTRLTVL.

This sequence joins TRBV6-5 and TRBJ2-1, with a weak D call TRBD2 (6 bases). The V end was cut by 7 bases, the J end by 8 bases, with 12 bases between. The germline V gene has CDR1 MNHEY and CDR2 SVGAGI. CDR3 length equals 12 residues. CDR3 nucleotide sequence: TGTGCCAGCAAGTTCGGGAGCGATGAGCAGTTCTTC. Encoded protein: CASKFGSDEQFF.

The V gene is TRBV5-4, the J gene TRBJ1-6; D uncertain. The V end was cut by 0 bases, the J end by 14 bases, with 21 bases between. Germline-derived CDR1 and CDR2 are SGHNT and YYREEE (reference sequence). There are 16 residues in the CDR3. CDR3 sequence (DNA): TGTGCCAGCAGCTTGGACTTGCCCCGAGGGATTCTGGCCCTCCACTTT. The encoded protein is CASSLDLPRGILALHF.

The chain links TRBV2 to TRBJ1-2; D gene uncertain. The CDR3 has 13 residues. Germline V CDR1 and CDR2: SNHLY, FYNNEI. Trimming shortened V by 6 bases and J by 8 bases, and 16 bases separated the two germline ends. The CDR3 loop reads CASSPRGIGGYTF. The CDR3 DNA is TGTGCCAGCAGCCCCAGAGGGATCGGCGGCTACACCTTC.

There are a few counts of this clone. The chain links TRBV6-5 to TRBJ1-6; D is ambiguous. Germline V gives CDR1 MNHEY, CDR2 SVGAGI. Trimming removed 4 bases from V and 3 bases from J, with 7 bases in between. The CDR3 runs 14 residues. CDR3: CASSLSGYNSPLHF. The DNA for the CDR3 is TGTGCCAGCAGTTTGAGCGGCTATAATTCACCCCTCCACTTT.

This chain connects TRBV7-3 to TRBJ2-6; a possible D gene is TRBD1 (6 bases). Germline V gene data show CDR1 as SGHTA and CDR2 as FQGTGA. The CDR3 totals 17 residues. Trimming stripped 3 bases from V and 3 bases from J, with 15 bases between. In DNA, the CDR3 is TGTGCCAGCAGCTTGTGGCGAGGGGGATATGGGGCCAACGTCCTGACTTTC. This encodes CASSLWRGGYGANVLTF.

The CDR3 DNA reads TGCGCCAGCAGTGACCTCTCTGGAAACACCATATATTTT. It is translated as CASSDLSGNTIYF. V and J are TRBV10-2 and TRBJ1-3; D gene ambiguous. CDR1 and CDR2 from the germline V gene are WSHSY and SAAADI. This CDR3 is built from 13 residues. V lost 3 bases and J 0 bases, leaving 3 bases between the germline ends.